The clone carrying this TCR beta chain was counted a single time. Its antigen is as yet unknown. The sample is drawn from a study of cytomegalovirus exposure and HLA in healthy donors. Overall study findings and caveats: Presence/absence analyses supposed approximately even sequencing depth among donors. Being productive about 87% or about 30% of the time was typical of most TCR beta V segments in an earlier analysis. The investigators catalogued 150 to 200 TCR beta chains as cytomegalovirus-associated.

PCR employed 60 Vbeta and 13 Jbeta primers. The method was immunoSEQ multiplex PCR; TCRdb's version includes in-frame clones alone and lacks a portion of them. The sample yields about 220,000 clones, around 76% seen once. CDR1 is KGHSH, CDR2 LQKENI, per germline. The CDR3 extends over 17 amino acids. Unmatched junction bases numbered 6, after V lost 3 bases and J lost 3 bases. All donors participated as healthy donors of bone marrow. The specimen sequenced was PBMCs. V gene TRBV18 combines with J gene TRBJ2-1; 12 bases fit TRBD2. The TCR originated in a man aged 18 to 35 in good health and CMV-seronegative. CDR3 region: CASSPDLAGGYYNEQFF. CDR3 sequence (DNA): TGTGCCAGCTCACCTGATCTAGCGGGAGGGTACTACAATGAGCAGTTCTTC.